The clone carrying this T cell receptor (beta chain) was found a few times. Its antigen is still unknown. Clones were sequenced by immunoSEQ multiplex PCR, and TCRdb holds only the in-frame ones, with some missing. The table has approximately 700,000 clones, 60% to 75% seen once. V was clipped by 4 bases and J by 3 bases, with 12 bases between them. Looked up from germline, CDR1 is SNHLY and CDR2 is FYNNEI. CDR3 length: 14 amino acids. The data are from a study of shared clonotypes between healthy human individuals. Study results and caveats: Clonotype sharing across a handful of donors was observed for around 5.1% of naive CD4 clonotypes. Among donors, clonotype sharing was expected to be affected by sequencing depth.

The clonotype originates from a woman aged 30 to 39 in good health. The chain is built from TRBV2 and TRBJ1-1; D call uncertain. Sequencing was carried out using memory CD4+ T cells sorted from blood. The subset: CD45RA-negative fraction. The DNA for the CDR3 is TGTGCCAGCAGTGGCGCCTTTAGTTACACTGAAGCTTTCTTT. It translates to CASSGAFSYTEAFF.